The 31 T cell receptor beta chains listed next were all sequenced from one sample in a study of shared clonotypes between healthy human individuals. Positively selected for CCR7, the CD45RO-negative cells used as naive CD8 cells excluded terminally differentiated effector memory CD45RA+ cells. Sequenced by immunoSEQ multiplex PCR; TCRdb stores in-frame clones only, minus some. The sample lists millions of clones; more than 85% were seen once. The material sequenced was naive CD8+ T cells from PBMCs. These receptors were taken from a young man in good health. Some clones in this sample may be carry-over from other donors' samples.

The chain carries TRBV11-2 and TRBJ2-7, with 7 bases aligning to TRBD1. The V segment lost 7 bases and the J segment 2 bases; nucleotides outside the gene matches: 23. The germline gives CDR1 SGHAT, CDR2 FQNNGV. This CDR3 has 19 amino acids. The DNA of the CDR3 is TGTGCCAGCAAACACCTCGGACTGTCTGAGCAGGGGGATGCCTACGAGCAGTACTTC. This translates into CASKHLGLSEQGDAYEQYF. The full variable domain, rest sourced from reference TRBV11-2 and TRBJ2-7, is EAGVAQSPRYKIIEKRQSVAFWCNPISGHATLYWYQQILGQGPKLLIQFQNNGVVDDSQLPKDRFSAERLKGVDSTLKIQPAKLEDSAVYLCASKHLGLSEQGDAYEQYFGPGTRLTVT.

The chain employs TRBV5-6 and TRBJ2-7, with 7 nucleotides matching TRBD1. Germline V gene lookup returns CDR1 SGHDT and CDR2 YYEEEE. V lost 4 bases to trimming and J lost 1 base; unmatched junction nucleotides: 8. The CDR3 loop spans 15 amino acids. CDR3 protein: CASSRRRQGSYEQYF. Here the CDR3 DNA reads TGTGCCAGCAGCCGCCGGAGACAGGGTTCCTACGAGCAGTACTTC.

The DNA of the CDR3 is TGTGCCAGCAGCTTGGAAAGCAGAACAGAGTCCACCTTC. Amino acids: CASSLESRTESTF. The rearrangement links TRBV5-5 to TRBJ1-2; no clear D gene. The CDR3 totals 13 residues. V lost 0 bases and J 13 bases, leaving 16 bases between the germline ends. CDR1 is SGHKS, CDR2 YYEKEE, per germline (reference sequence).

To note about this clone: The same CDR3 is also encoded by other DNA sequences in this sample. CDR3 sequence: CASSIGAEAFF. As DNA, the CDR3 is TGTGCCAGTAGCATCGGGGCTGAAGCTTTCTTT. The chain links TRBV19 to TRBJ1-1; D ambiguous. Germline values: CDR1 LNHDA, CDR2 SQIVND (reference sequence). The CDR3 is 11 amino acids. Between the trimmed V and J ends, which lost 6 bases and 6 bases, there was a span of 8 bases.

The rearrangement links TRBV7-9 to TRBJ2-2, with TRBD1 identical over 9 bases. CDR1 is SEHNR, CDR2 FQNEAQ, per germline (reference sequence). There are 15 residues in the CDR3. J was trimmed by 4 bases and V by 4 bases; bases with no gene match: 4. The DNA for the CDR3 is TGTGCCAGCAGCTCGGGACAGGGTACCACCGGGGAGCTGTTTTTT. Protein sequence: CASSSGQGTTGELFF. Filled out from reference TRBV7-9 and TRBJ2-2, the complete variable domain reads DTGVSQNPRHKITKRGQNVTFRCDPISEHNRLYWYRQTLGQGPEFLTYFQNEAQLEKSRLLSDRFSAERPKGSFSTLEIQRTEQGDSAMYLCASSSGQGTTGELFFGEGSRLTVL.

V is TRBV5-1 and J is TRBJ1-5; the D is unclear. Looked up from germline, CDR1 is SGHRS and CDR2 is YFSETQ. This CDR3 contains 15 residues. V lost 2 bases and J 5 bases, leaving 14 bases between the germline ends. The CDR3 DNA sequence: TGCGCCAGCAGCTTAGGACTCGGTACCGATCAGCCCCAGCATTTT. Its translation is CASSLGLGTDQPQHF.

This clone has only one observation. The chain has TRBV5-1 and TRBJ2-7; TRBD2 matches at 7 bases. Germline V gene lookup returns CDR1 SGHRS and CDR2 YFSETQ. This CDR3 comprises 13 residues. The V and J ends lost 3 bases and 3 bases, in that order; junction bases with no gene match: 3. The CDR3 coding sequence is TGCGCCAGCAGCTGGGGAGGGGACTACGAGCAGTACTTC. Amino acid sequence: CASSWGGDYEQYF.

Comments on this clone: This specimen includes other DNA sequences encoding the same CDR3. This sequence joins TRBV7-3 and TRBJ1-1; 10 bases fit TRBD1. Germline assignment: CDR1 SGHTA and CDR2 FQGTGA. The CDR3 runs 14 residues. V was clipped by 3 bases and J by 3 bases; unmatched bases: 1. CDR3: CASSLTGGYTEAFF. CDR3 nucleotides: TGTGCCAGCAGCTTGACAGGGGGCTACACTGAAGCTTTCTTT.

The chain employs TRBV27 and TRBJ2-7; 12 bases agree with TRBD1. The CDR3 covers 17 residues. Germline values: CDR1 MNHEY, CDR2 SMNVEV (reference sequence). Trimming took 0 bases from V and 2 from J; bases not matched to a gene: 5. The chain's CDR3 is CASSLSPGQGAPYEQYF. CDR3 sequence (DNA): TGTGCCAGCAGTTTATCGCCGGGACAGGGGGCGCCCTACGAGCAGTACTTC.

The rearrangement links TRBV27 to TRBJ1-1, with D unresolved. Per the germline V gene, CDR1 is MNHEY and CDR2 is SMNVEV (reference sequence). Deletions cut 0 bases from V and 3 bases from J, with 11 bases between. CDR3 length: 15 amino acids. CDR3 DNA: TGTGCCAGCAGTTTATCGAACAGCGAATACACTGAAGCTTTCTTT. Residues: CASSLSNSEYTEAFF.

The chain carries TRBV7-9 and TRBJ2-5, with TRBD1 as a possible D gene (6 bases). The V gene lost 1 base and the J gene lost 1 base, with 19 bases spanning the gap. The length of the CDR3 is 18 residues. Germline assignment: CDR1 SEHNR and CDR2 FQNEAQ (reference sequence). CDR3 nucleotide sequence: TGTGCCAGCAGCTTAGTAGACCACCCACAGGGAACCCAAGAGACCCAGTACTTC. Protein: CASSLVDHPQGTQETQYF.

The genes are TRBV27 and TRBJ2-7; 12 bases map to TRBD2. J gave up 2 bases and V 2 bases, and 7 bases lay outside the gene matches. Germline V lookup: CDR1 MNHEY, CDR2 SMNVEV (reference sequence). The CDR3 sequence is 17 residues long. CDR3: CASSLLLAGGPAYEQYF. CDR3 nucleotides: TGTGCCAGCAGTTTACTCCTAGCGGGAGGGCCCGCCTACGAGCAGTACTTC.

This chain uses TRBV25-1 with TRBJ2-3; 7 bases align to TRBD2. Looked up from germline, CDR1 is MGHDK and CDR2 is SYGVNS. The V and J ends lost 3 bases and 4 bases, in that order; junction bases with no gene match: 7. The CDR3 runs to 15 residues. CDR3 sequence (DNA): TGTGCCAGCAGTGAGGTGGGAGGGCCCGCAGATACGCAGTATTTT. Translating it yields CASSEVGGPADTQYF.

The chain couples TRBV19 to TRBJ2-7; 10 nucleotides match TRBD2. J gave up 3 bases and V 0 bases, and 5 bases lay outside the gene matches. CDR1 is LNHDA and CDR2 is SQIVND in the germline V gene (reference sequence). This CDR3 is 16 amino acids long. CDR3: CASSIDAWTSGYEQYF. The CDR3 coding sequence is TGTGCCAGTAGTATAGATGCTTGGACTAGCGGCTACGAGCAGTACTTC.

Comments on this clone: Distinct nucleotide sequences in the sample also encode this CDR3. The chain is built from TRBV27 and TRBJ2-2, with D uncertain. The V end lost 5 bases, the J end lost 1 base, and 5 bases lay between the germline ends. This CDR3 comprises 13 residues. Germline CDR1 MNHEY, CDR2 SMNVEV (reference sequence). CDR3 sequence: CASSARNTGELFF. The CDR3 region has the DNA TGTGCCAGCAGTGCCAGGAACACCGGGGAGCTGTTTTTT.

The V and J genes are TRBV28 and TRBJ2-1; D is uncertain. The germline gives CDR1 MDHEN, CDR2 SYDVKM. The length of the CDR3 is 14 residues. V was clipped by 6 bases and J by 6 bases, with 15 bases between them. DNA of the CDR3: TGTGCCAGCAGGTCTCCCGGTAAACGCAATGAGCAGTTCTTC. Translation gives CASRSPGKRNEQFF.

In this sample, this clone turned up a few times. The chain uses TRBV21-1 and TRBJ1-3; TRBD1 is taken as the D call from the table, unchecked against the DNA. TRBV21-1 is annotated as a pseudogene. The CDR3 runs 14 residues. The CDR3 coding sequence is TGTGCCAGCAGCAAGGACAGGGCTGGAAACACCATATATTTT. It yields the protein CASSKDRAGNTIYF.

This sequence joins TRBV30 and TRBJ2-7; either TRBD1 or TRBD2 may supply D (5 bases each). Germline values: CDR1 GTSNPN, CDR2 SVGIG (reference sequence). The CDR3 length is 16 residues. V gave up 3 bases and J gave up 2 bases, with 20 bases separating them. The CDR3 is CAWRGQRDPWTYEQYF. The CDR3 bases are TGTGCCTGGAGGGGGCAACGGGACCCCTGGACCTACGAGCAGTACTTC.

The chain couples TRBV7-6 to TRBJ2-7; D remains ambiguous. The ends were cut back, 1 base at V and 6 bases at J, with 7 bases in the middle. The CDR3 extends over 12 amino acids. Germline-derived CDR1 and CDR2 are SGHVS and FNYEAQ. This chain's CDR3 is CASSLGPSEQYF. The CDR3 bases are TGTGCCAGCAGCTTAGGCCCCTCCGAGCAGTACTTC.

This CDR3 is CATSRDGTPGSQQYF. DNA of the CDR3: TGTGCCACCAGCAGAGATGGGACCCCCGGCAGTCAGCAGTACTTC. V gene TRBV15 combines with J gene TRBJ2-7; D assignment may be TRBD1 or TRBD2 (5 bases each). There are 15 residues in the CDR3. Germline CDR1 LNHNV, CDR2 YYDKDF (reference sequence). The V gene lost 0 bases and the J gene lost 8 bases, with 17 bases spanning the gap.

The chain links TRBV7-9 to TRBJ2-2, with 7 bases matching TRBD2. The CDR3 covers 17 residues. The V and J ends lost 1 base and 7 bases, in that order; junction bases with no gene match: 12. CDR1 is SEHNR, CDR2 FQNEAQ, per germline (reference sequence). CDR3 in DNA: TGTGCCAGCAGCTTAGTGCGGGGAGGGCCCTCTGACGGGGAGCTGTTTTTT. Its protein product is CASSLVRGGPSDGELFF.

The CDR3 bases are TGTGCCAGCAGTTTCTTGTATAGCAATCAGCCCCAGCATTTT. Protein: CASSFLYSNQPQHF. This sequence joins TRBV27 and TRBJ1-5; D unresolved. The V and J ends lost 3 bases and 0 bases respectively, with 6 bases between them. CDR3 length equals 14 residues. The germline V gene has CDR1 MNHEY and CDR2 SMNVEV (reference sequence).

This clone showed up just a few times. V gene TRBV27 combines with J gene TRBJ1-1; D remains unclear. This CDR3 region has 13 residues. Trimming shortened V by 8 bases and J by 5 bases, and 15 bases separated the two germline ends. From germline, CDR1 is MNHEY and CDR2 SMNVEV (reference sequence). Here the CDR3 reads CASQSTVRTEAFF. The CDR3 nucleotides read TGTGCCAGCCAGAGTACCGTGAGAACTGAAGCTTTCTTT.

The V call is TRBV4-3, the J call TRBJ1-2; no firm D call. V dropped 0 bases and J dropped 8 bases, with 16 bases sitting between them. CDR1 LGHNA and CDR2 YSLEER come from the germline V gene. The CDR3 has 15 amino acids. In DNA, the CDR3 is TGCGCCAGCAGCCAAGAAAGCAGCCTGGGCGGAGGCTACACCTTC. Translated, it gives CASSQESSLGGGYTF.

This chain uses TRBV13 with TRBJ2-7, with a weak D call TRBD2 (6 bases). V was pared by 5 bases and J by 4 bases, with 15 bases between. The V gene's germline CDR1 is PRHDT and CDR2 FYEKMQ (reference sequence). The CDR3 is 14 residues long. Here the CDR3 reads CASSLRLEEYEQYF. The CDR3 DNA is TGTGCCAGCAGCCTACGACTAGAAGAGTACGAGCAGTACTTC.

With respect to this clone: This same CDR3 is encoded by further DNA sequences in the sample. The genes are TRBV9 and TRBJ1-3; D gene ambiguous. V was clipped by 3 bases and J by 1 base, with 8 bases between them. This CDR3 is built from 14 residues. The germline V gene has CDR1 SGDLS and CDR2 YYNGEE. CDR3 in amino acids: CASSEGRSGNTIYF. CDR3 coding DNA: TGTGCCAGCAGCGAGGGCAGATCTGGAAACACCATATATTTT.

This rearrangement joins TRBV6-1 to TRBJ1-5; TRBD1 matches at 8 bases. The J segment lost 3 bases and the V segment lost 7 bases, leaving 8 bases of the junction unmatched. This CDR3 spans 15 amino acids. Per germline, CDR1 MNHNS and CDR2 SASEGT. CDR3 DNA: TGTGCCAGCAACGACAGGGGTTGGAACAATCAGCCCCAGCATTTT. As protein: CASNDRGWNNQPQHF.

A word on this clone: This sample also contains other DNA sequences that code for the same CDR3. The V call is TRBV5-4, the J call TRBJ2-7; D gene ambiguous. Trimming took 4 bases from V and 4 from J, leaving 12 bases between them. Germline loops: CDR1 SGHNT, CDR2 YYREEE (reference sequence). The CDR3 runs 13 residues. Here the CDR3 DNA reads TGTGCCAGCAGCCCGGGCCGGACGTACGAGCAGTACTTC. Protein: CASSPGRTYEQYF.

A note on this clone: At the DNA level, this CDR3 is encoded by other sequences in the same sample as well. V usage is TRBV7-9 and J usage is TRBJ2-2, with D perhaps matching TRBD2 (6 bases). The V gene lost 0 bases and the J gene lost 6 bases, with 8 bases spanning the gap. The germline CDR1 and CDR2 sequences are SEHNR and FQNEAQ (reference sequence). The CDR3 is 14 amino acids. CDR3 amino acids: CASSLAAGPGELFF. The DNA of the CDR3 is TGTGCCAGCAGCTTAGCGGCGGGACCCGGGGAGCTGTTTTTT.

The chain combines TRBV28 with TRBJ2-6; 9 nucleotides align to TRBD1. The germline V gene has CDR1 MDHEN and CDR2 SYDVKM. V was clipped by 6 bases and J by 1 base; unmatched bases: 7. CDR3 length: 17 amino acids. The CDR3 reads CASSPEQGASGANVLTF. In DNA, the CDR3 is TGTGCCAGCAGCCCAGAACAGGGGGCGTCTGGGGCCAACGTCCTGACTTTC. The full variable domain, rest sourced from reference TRBV28 and TRBJ2-6, is DVKVTQSSRYLVKRTGEKVFLECVQDMDHENMFWYRQDPGLGLRLIYFSYDVKMKEKGDIPEGYSVSREKKERFSLILESASTNQTSMYLCASSPEQGASGANVLTFGAGSRLTVL.

The chain carries TRBV5-5 and TRBJ1-2; D gene unclear. This CDR3 has 14 amino acids. Trimming left V 0 bases short and J 1 base short, with 7 bases between. In germline, CDR1 is SGHKS, CDR2 YYEKEE (reference sequence). The CDR3 reads CASSLVRDNYGYTF. The CDR3 DNA reads as TGTGCCAGCAGCTTGGTTCGGGATAACTATGGCTACACCTTC.